Given below is one T cell receptor (beta chain) in context. The clone's antigen remains unknown. Per-base quality was not reported, and no clone a single base away is much larger than it. The cohort comprised several hundred healthy bone marrow donors. All cohort members were sampled while nominally healthy, although unrecorded immune exposures were likely present. The donor tested CMV seropositive, placing the donor among the roughly 300 seropositive members of the cohort. Every donor gave a peripheral blood sample, and the peripheral blood mononuclear cells from that sample were used for TCR beta sequencing. Genomic DNA was extracted from the blood cell samples with the Qiagen DNeasy Blood Extraction Kit. As encoded in the germline V gene, CDR1 is SGHRS while CDR2 is YFSETQ. Inclusive of the bounding cysteine and phenylalanine, the CDR3 is 15 residues long. Left in the record is the CDR3 DNA by itself, 45 bases read in frame from the first base. Unmatched junction bases come to 5, with V trimmed by 3 bases and J by 2 bases.

Receptor libraries were prepared by the immunoSEQ multiplex PCR assay. A mixture of 60 forward primers for TCR Vbeta segments and 13 reverse primers for TCR Jbeta segments was used in the multiplex PCR. A multiplex PCR assay on genomic DNA amplified the CDR3 region of rearranged TCR beta genes. Amplified TCR beta libraries were sequenced as 87-base-pair reads on the Illumina HiSeq System. In the original analysis: A later analysis counted around 72 million unique TCR beta chains across the roughly 700 repertoires, and some 11 million of these chains were shared by at least two donors. A nearest-neighbor algorithm error-corrected the raw reads and collapsed the reads into unique sequences, merging closely related sequences to remove PCR and sequencing errors. Alignment of CDR3 sequences to IMGT reference sequences was used to assign V, D and J gene segments. For a sequence to be retained, a match of at least six nucleotides was required to both a V gene segment and a J gene segment. A rearrangement counted as productive if the CDR3 had no stop codons and remained in frame with V and J, and every other rearrangement counted as non-productive. Following IMGT convention, CDR3 was defined as the stretch from the second conserved V-encoded cysteine to the conserved J-encoded phenylalanine. The earlier analysis of a few hundred of the donors excluded sequences that lacked an unambiguous match to a single V gene segment. An earlier analysis of under 750 of the donors called V segments functional above 56.7% productive rearrangements and segregating when the between-donor standard deviation exceeded 5%. A statistical classification framework was developed to diagnose cytomegalovirus status using the catalog of TCR beta chain sequences. A later analysis assigned V and J genes by comparing TCR nucleotide sequences with IMGT/GENE-DB human TR gene sequences. The TCRdist pipeline was used in a later analysis to assign CDR3 sequences and most-parsimonious VDJ recombination scenarios. In a later analysis, every TCR beta chain was defined by the combination of its CDR3 amino acid sequence and its V-gene family, and reads without a unique V-gene family were dropped. As a way to deal with suspected cross-contamination and a sequencing artifact, a later analysis dropped approximately 590 nucleotide sequences that were highly shared and had low generation probability. A later analysis calculated a clonal expansion index for each public chain from normalized within-repertoire ranks of inferred template counts. In a later analysis, generation probabilities were computed using a VDJ recombination model fitted to out-of-frame rearrangements, and the results were checked against IGoR. In a later analysis, TCR-TCR, TCR-HLA and TCR-CMV co-occurrence was scored with hypergeometric tests, and a repertoire-size bias correction was applied to TCR pairs. False discovery rates were estimated in a later analysis by permuting HLA or CMV assignments 20 times. In a later analysis, co-occurring TCRs were grouped with DBSCAN, and TCRdist sequence similarity was added when clustering was performed within HLA-allele-positive subsets. Repertoires with fewer than 30,000 or more than 120,000 public chains, plus five repertoires with anomalous nucleotide sharing, were excluded from co-occurrence clustering. The immuneACCESS repertoire file appears here via TCRdb, limited to in-frame rearrangements. These files lack a portion of the clones; in checked studies, under half of the deficit traces to unresolved V genes, and the cause of the others is not known. The V and J calls and clone size come from that table; D and trimming were worked out from the DNA. For this sample the table gives roughly 130,000 clones, of which 84% were detected only once. The ten largest clones represent 3% of the sample.

The data originate from a study of cytomegalovirus exposure and HLA in healthy donors (dated 2017 in TCRdb). About the full investigation: An earlier analysis of several hundred of the donors reported about 290 Gb of sequence data and some 120 million unique TCR beta sequences from about 179 million T cells. The study used immunosequencing to profile the T cell repertoires of under 700 subjects and linked those repertoires to cytomegalovirus serostatus. All discovery cohort repertoires had been generated on a single sequencing platform. Around 330 gigabases of sequencing data and around 90 million unique TCR sequences made up an early release that covered over 550 HLA-typed donors. Across under 500 genotyped donors of the cohort, an average of roughly 250,000 unique TCR beta nucleotide sequences per donor were sequenced, and around 20% of those sequences were non-productive. Several DR-DQ haplotypes were handled as single units for association and clustering because linkage in the cohort was strong. In a later analysis, previously published TCR beta repertoires from roughly 710 donors were re-analyzed and high-resolution HLA genotyping was added so that TCR occurrence patterns could be studied. The study combined high-throughput TCR immunosequencing, statistical association of individual TCRs with disease status, and machine learning to predict cytomegalovirus infection status. Donor age, sex, ethnicity and CMV serostatus were collected together with the repertoire data. Of the 300 to 450 genotyped donors, about 80% fell in the genetic ancestry cluster associated with self-reported Caucasian donors. A separate validation cohort of 100 to 150 different subjects was used in addition to the 666-subject first cohort. A later genetic analysis used genome-wide SNP genotypes for about three fifths of the 666 donors, treating that subset as a discovery cohort. The study aimed to test whether cataloging public T cell receptors could reveal signatures of past pathogen exposure. HLA typing covered class I and class II loci at four-digit resolution. Rather than drawing on any new phenotypic data, the later analysis identified candidate immune exposures from TCR beta sequences and the way those sequences occurred across donors. To decide whether each TCR beta V gene segment behaved as functional or pseudogenic, an earlier analysis of over 500 of the donors relied on high-throughput TCR beta sequencing. Typing coverage varied by locus: roughly 620-640 donors for A, B, C, DRB1 and DQB1; roughly 500 for DQA1; about 600 for DPA1; about 450 for DPB1. The study at large found these results: Correlated functional status among segregating V segments might be attributable to linkage disequilibrium, but an unknown experimental factor could not be ruled out. The study listed approximately 160 TCR beta chains as associated with cytomegalovirus. A later analysis associated 15,000 or so TCR beta sequences with specific HLA alleles at a false discovery rate of 0.05. In a later analysis, HLA-associated TCR beta chains were found to be more clonally expanded and to have lower generation probabilities than equally common non-associated chains. A cluster of highly shared sequence variants was judged likely to represent a technical artifact of the sequencing pipeline. Only TCR beta chains were sequenced in this cohort, and the absence of alpha or paired-chain data limited detectable features. In an earlier analysis of some 640 of the donors, most TCR beta V segments were observed in productive rearrangements about 90% or about 30% of the time, broadly matching IMGT annotations. Immune exposure information for the cohort was limited to CMV serostatus. Sequencing depth was assumed to be roughly uniform across donors in the presence/absence analyses, though that assumption may not hold. Three of the identified cytomegalovirus-associated TCR beta chains were confirmed in vitro to be specific for cytomegalovirus antigens. The earlier analysis of fewer than 750 of the donors excluded approximately 17 rarely observed V segments, including chromosome 9 orphons, because counts were too low. Because HLA typing was missing for some donors at each locus, association tests included only the typed subset. In a later analysis, most CMV-associated TCR beta chains were found to appear HLA-restricted, with HLA associations seemingly driven largely by CMV exposure. In a later analysis, several top co-occurrence clusters were reported to appear linked to parvovirus B19, influenza, CMV and Epstein-Barr virus. V-gene and J-gene trimming of TCR beta chains was associated with a missense DCLRE1C variant in a later genetic analysis, and the association was replicated in an independent cohort. Some IMGT-functional V segments, including TRBV6-2 and TRBV6-3, could not be told apart with the 87-base-pair reads, so those segments were excluded. In a later genetic analysis, fewer N-insertions in productive TCRs were reported among donors in an Asian-associated ancestry cluster than the roughly 700-donor mean. While some public TCRs were present in many individuals, most TCR sequences turned up only very rarely across donors. Strong co-occurrence of HLA alleles, especially DR and DQ, made assigning TCR associations to individual alleles difficult. The classifier was reported to diagnose cytomegalovirus status with high specificity and sensitivity in both the original and validation cohorts. According to a later analysis, TCR association rates differed among HLA loci, with DRB1 alleles showing the most associated TCRs and HLA-C alleles showing the fewest. A further reported finding was that TCR beta sequences accurately predicted the HLA-A and HLA-B alleles for most subjects in the first cohort. According to the authors, the approach could potentially be generalized to other disease states and immunological phenotypes.

Material for sequencing was PBMCs. This clonotype was obtained from a woman between 18 and 29 years old in good health and CMV-seropositive. The V and J segments used are TRBV5-1 and TRBJ1-5; the central 7 bases match TRBD1. Here the CDR3 is given as CASSSGTDGNQPQHF. The bases read TGCGCCAGCAGCTCCGGGACAGACGGCAATCAGCCCCAGCATTTT.